The T cell receptor beta chain described here comes from a study of shared clonotypes between healthy human individuals (TCRdb year 2020). Background for the entire study: A couple of women and a few men aged 18 to 49 years were included in the cohort. Per donor, three plates each were used for CD4 naive and CD4 memory, two for CD8 naive, and one for CD8 memory. To increase sequencing depth and limit assay-specific biases, TCR repertoire library preparation and sequencing were carried out by different laboratories using diverse techniques. To estimate repertoire size and how much clonotype sharing occurs between individuals, the study deeply sequenced the blood TCR repertoires of about five healthy adults. Between about 0.94 and 10 billion PBMCs per donor were obtained by leukapheresis. Results and caveats for the whole study, not just this receptor: Sampling was restricted to blood, and TCR repertoires in tissue are likely to differ from TCR repertoires in blood. Estimated clonotype richness was generally larger for naive than for memory subsets. Because the study included only a small number of donors, the genetic and exposure-history diversity represented was limited. Compared with non-shared clonotypes, clonotypes shared by all four sorted-subset donors had higher generation probabilities. When a handful of donors were compared, the shared fraction of clonotypes was around 5% for naive CD4, 3.5% to 4% for naive CD8, 2.3% for memory CD4, and 0.35% to 0.5% for memory CD8. Incomplete sequencing was indicated by rarefaction of sorted-subset datasets, despite the large sequencing depth. Pairwise subsampling led to the expectation that sequencing depth would affect the degree of clonotype sharing among donors.

The donors were healthy, HIV-negative adults with no recently reported acute infections or vaccinations. Only Caucasian adults living in Nashville, Tennessee, USA were represented among the donors. CD4+ T cells were enriched through magnetic negative selection, after which naive cells were positively selected on CD45RA and the remaining negative fraction served as the memory subset. Blood was obtained by leukapheresis, after which PBMCs were separated by Ficoll-Histopaque density gradient centrifugation and cryopreserved in liquid nitrogen vapor phase. Analytical flow cytometry was used to check the purity and quantity of every magnetically sorted T cell population. Genomic DNA was isolated from each sorted fraction and quantified by UV absorbance on a Nanodrop 2000c. At the junction V is shortened by 4 bases and J by 4 bases, with 15 bases in between. Including cysteine and phenylalanine, the CDR3 has 15 amino acids. Left in the record is the CDR3 DNA by itself, 45 bases read in frame from the first base. Per the germline V gene (reference sequence), SGHNT is the CDR1 and YYREEE is the CDR2.

Using the deep immunoSEQ assay, multiplex PCR amplified TCR CDR3 regions from genomic DNA. Genomic DNA extracted from each cell subset was distributed evenly over all wells of several immunoSEQ 96-well plates, and each plate served as one replicate. Each replicate PCR for sorted subsets received about 210 ng genomic DNA, equal to tens of thousands of T cell genomes. Purified libraries were measured with a Qubit 3.0 fluorometer, size-checked on a Bioanalyzer 2100, and measured again with the KAPA Library Quantification kit. Each immunoSEQ 96-well plate was sequenced on its own single-read 150-cycle Illumina NextSeq 550 flow cell. Concerning the study's data processing: Because the immunoSEQ output included only junctional sequences and no quality scores, the filtering could not be the same as the filtering used for full-length reads. To assign V/J genes and CDR3, sequences were annotated using PyIR, a Python wrapper for IgBLAST v1.9, with IMGT germline references. Any read was removed if the V/J assignment was weak (E-value above 1e-6), the CDR3 was missing, or the read contained stop codons, out-of-frame junctions, or ambiguous translated residues. V3J clonotypes were defined as sequences sharing the same inferred V gene, J gene, and CDR3 amino acid sequence. The percentage overlap between two repertoires was calculated by dividing the number of shared unique clonotypes by the size of the smaller repertoire. Repertoire richness was assessed with RTK rarefaction, the Chao1 estimator, and Recon v2.1 estimates of unobserved clonotypes. Generation probabilities were computed with OLGA for all TCRbeta clonotypes obtained by the gDNA method from a handful of donors. TCRdb holds this immuneACCESS table with in-frame rearrangements only. Some clones are missing; in checked studies, unresolved V genes explain under half, and the rest has no known cause. The V and J calls and clone size are taken from that table; D and trimming were inferred from the DNA. The sample includes about 1 million clones, with around 82% observed a single time. The ten largest clones represent more than 0.45% of the sample.

Concerning this clone: The target of this receptor is not known. Base quality data are lacking; no much larger clone is found one base away.

The receptor was isolated from a man between 18 and 35 years old in good health. Some clones in this sample may be carry-over from other donors' samples. What was sequenced was memory CD4+ T cells from PBMCs. Explained via the paper, the cell subset or site label denotes: CD45RA-negative fraction. The chain links TRBV5-4 with TRBJ2-1; the best D guess is TRBD2, with 6 bases matching. In nucleotide form, the sequence is TGTGCCAGCAGCATCTCCGGGACTTCGTACAATGAGCAGTTCTTC. This yields the protein CASSISGTSYNEQFF.